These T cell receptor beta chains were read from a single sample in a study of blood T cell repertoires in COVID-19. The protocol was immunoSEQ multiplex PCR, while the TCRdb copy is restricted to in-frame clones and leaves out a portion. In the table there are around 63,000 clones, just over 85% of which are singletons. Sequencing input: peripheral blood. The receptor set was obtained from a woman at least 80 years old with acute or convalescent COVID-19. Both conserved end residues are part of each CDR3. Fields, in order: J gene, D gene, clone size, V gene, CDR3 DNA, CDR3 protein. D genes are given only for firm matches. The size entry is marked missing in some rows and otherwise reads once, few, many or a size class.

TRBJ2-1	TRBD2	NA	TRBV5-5	TGTGCCAGCAGCGCAGCTAGCGGGGATTACAATGAGCAGTTCTTC	CASSAASGDYNEQFF
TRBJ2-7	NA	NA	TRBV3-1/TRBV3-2	TGTGCCAGCAGCCAAGTGGCAGTATCCTACGAGCAGTACTTC	CASSQVAVSYEQYF
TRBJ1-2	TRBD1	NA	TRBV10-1	TGCGCCAGCAGTGACGGACAGGGAGAGATCTATGGCTACACCTTC	CASSDGQGEIYGYTF
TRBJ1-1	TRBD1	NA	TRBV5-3	TGTGCCAGAAGCTTCACAGGGGGGATTTTAAGACACATAGAGAACACTGAAGCTTTCTTT	CARSFTGGILRHIENTEAFF
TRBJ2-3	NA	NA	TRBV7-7	TGTGCCAGCAGCTTAAGGATATCGAATAGCGGCACAGATACGCAGTATTTT	CASSLRISNSGTDTQYF
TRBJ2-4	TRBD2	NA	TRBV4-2	TGTGCCAGCAGCCAAGATGCGGGGTTGCTAGCGGGAGTAGGTAGGAACATTCAGTACTTC	CASSQDAGLLAGVGRNIQYF
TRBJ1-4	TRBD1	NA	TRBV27	TGTGCCAGCAGTTGGACAGGGGATGAAAAACTGTTTTTT	CASSWTGDEKLFF
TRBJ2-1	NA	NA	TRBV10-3	TGTGCCATCAGTGAGAGAGACAATGAGCAGTTCTTC	CAISERDNEQFF
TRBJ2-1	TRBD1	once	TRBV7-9	TGTGCCAGCAGTTGGGACAGGAGCGTCAATGAGCAGTTCTTC	CASSWDRSVNEQFF
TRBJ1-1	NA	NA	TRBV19	TGTGCCAGTAGTATAAGAGATTTGAACACTGAAGCTTTCTTT	CASSIRDLNTEAFF
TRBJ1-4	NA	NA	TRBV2	TGTGCCAGCAGTGGAACAGTAGGGGGAAATGAAAAACTGTTTTTT	CASSGTVGGNEKLFF
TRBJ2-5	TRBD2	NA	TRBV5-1	TGCGCCAGCAGCCAGGGACTAGCGGAAGAGACCCAGTACTTC	CASSQGLAEETQYF
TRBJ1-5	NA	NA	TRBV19	TGTGCCAGTAGTATTAGGGGGGGGAATCAGCCCCAGCATTTT	CASSIRGGNQPQHF
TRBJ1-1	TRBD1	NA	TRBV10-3	TGTGCCATCAGTGGGGACAGCCTAAACGCTTTCTTT	CAISGDSLNAFF
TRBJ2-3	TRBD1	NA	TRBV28	TGTGCCACCGCACCCGGGACAGGGAGCACAGATACGCAGTATTTT	CATAPGTGSTDTQYF
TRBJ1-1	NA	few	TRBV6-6	TGTGCCAGCAGACGATCCCAGGAGGGGAACACTGAAGCTTTCTTT	CASRRSQEGNTEAFF
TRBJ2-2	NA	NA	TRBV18	TGTGCCAGCTCCCCGACACCCGCAGCCGGGGAGCTGTTTTTT	CASSPTPAAGELFF
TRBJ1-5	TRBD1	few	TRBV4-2	TGTGCCAGCAGCCAAGAGGGGACAGTGTTAGGGCCCCAGCATTTT	CASSQEGTVLGPQHF
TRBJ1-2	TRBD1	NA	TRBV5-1	TGCGCCAGCAGCTTGCAGGGGGCCGGCTATGGCTACACCTTC	CASSLQGAGYGYTF
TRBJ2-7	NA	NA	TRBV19	TGTGCCAGTAGCGCCTGGGACATTGACTACGAGCAGTACTTC	CASSAWDIDYEQYF
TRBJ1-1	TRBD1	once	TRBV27	TGTGCCAGCAGTTTAAGACAGGGTAAAGCTTTCTTT	CASSLRQGKAFF
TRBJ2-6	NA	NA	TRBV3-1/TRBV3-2	TGTGCCAGCACCCCGGGTCTACCTGCGAGCTCTGGGGCCAACGTCCTGACTTTC	CASTPGLPASSGANVLTF
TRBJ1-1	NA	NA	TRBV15	TGTGCCACCAGCAGAGGTGGGGGGGGAAAAGCTTTCTTT	CATSRGGGGKAFF
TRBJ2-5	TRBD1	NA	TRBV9	TGTGCCAGCAGCGAGGGGGCGACTACCAAGATTCGGACCCAGTACTTC	CASSEGATTKIRTQYF
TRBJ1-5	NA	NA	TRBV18	TGTGCCAGCTCACCCGCAGGCCTCGAGCCCCAGCATTTT	CASSPAGLEPQHF
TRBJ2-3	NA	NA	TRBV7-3	TGTGCCAGCAGCCCGGGACACTCGGGGAGCACAGATACGCAGTATTTT	CASSPGHSGSTDTQYF
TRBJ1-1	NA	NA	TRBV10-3	TGTGCCATCAGTGGTGCGGGGGGCGCATTGCTGACCGGTGAAGCTTTCTTT	CAISGAGGALLTGEAFF
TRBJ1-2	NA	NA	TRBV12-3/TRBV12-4	TGTGCCAGCAGTTTAAGGGGTAACTATGGCTACACCTTC	CASSLRGNYGYTF
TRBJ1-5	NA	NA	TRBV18	TGTGCCAGCTCACTAGGGGAGGATCAGCCCCAGCATTTT	CASSLGEDQPQHF
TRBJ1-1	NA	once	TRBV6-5	TGTGCCAGCAGAATAGGACAATTGAACACTGAAGCTTTCTTT	CASRIGQLNTEAFF
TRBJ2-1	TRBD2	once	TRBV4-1	TGCGCCAGCAGCCACCGGACTAGCGGGAGAAACAATGAGCAGTTCTTC	CASSHRTSGRNNEQFF
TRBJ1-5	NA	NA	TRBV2	TGTGCCAGCAGTGTTCCGGGGGGTTTAGGCAATCAGCCCCAGCATTTT	CASSVPGGLGNQPQHF